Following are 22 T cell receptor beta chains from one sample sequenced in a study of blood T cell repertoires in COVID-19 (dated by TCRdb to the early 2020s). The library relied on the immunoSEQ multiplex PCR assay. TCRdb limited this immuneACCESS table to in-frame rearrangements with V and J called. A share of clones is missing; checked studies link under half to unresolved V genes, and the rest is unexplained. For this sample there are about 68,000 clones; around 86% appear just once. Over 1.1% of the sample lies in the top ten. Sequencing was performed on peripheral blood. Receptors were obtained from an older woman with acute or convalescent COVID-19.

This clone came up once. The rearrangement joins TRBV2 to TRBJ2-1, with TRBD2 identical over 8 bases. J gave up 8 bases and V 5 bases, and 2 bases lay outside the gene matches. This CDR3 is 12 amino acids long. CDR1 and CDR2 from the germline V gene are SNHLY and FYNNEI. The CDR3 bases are TGTGCCAGCAGTAGCGGGAGTTATGAGCAGTTCTTC. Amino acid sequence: CASSSGSYEQFF.

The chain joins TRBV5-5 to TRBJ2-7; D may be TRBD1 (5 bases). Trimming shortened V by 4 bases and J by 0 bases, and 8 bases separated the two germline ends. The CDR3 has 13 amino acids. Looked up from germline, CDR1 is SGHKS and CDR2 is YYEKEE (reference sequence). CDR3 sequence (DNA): TGTGCCAGCAGCCAGGGCTACTCCTACGAGCAGTACTTC. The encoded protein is CASSQGYSYEQYF.

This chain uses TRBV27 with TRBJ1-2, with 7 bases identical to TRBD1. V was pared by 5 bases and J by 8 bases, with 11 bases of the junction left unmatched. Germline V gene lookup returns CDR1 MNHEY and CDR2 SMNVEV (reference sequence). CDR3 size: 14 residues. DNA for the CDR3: TGTGCCAGCAGTCCGCGGACAGGTTATGAGGGCTACACCTTC. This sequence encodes CASSPRTGYEGYTF.

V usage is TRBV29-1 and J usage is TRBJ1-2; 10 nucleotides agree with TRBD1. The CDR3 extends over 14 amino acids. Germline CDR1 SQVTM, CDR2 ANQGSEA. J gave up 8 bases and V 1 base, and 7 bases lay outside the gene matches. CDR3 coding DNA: TGCAGCGTTGAAGGACTTGGGACAGGGGACGGCTACACCTTC. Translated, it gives CSVEGLGTGDGYTF.

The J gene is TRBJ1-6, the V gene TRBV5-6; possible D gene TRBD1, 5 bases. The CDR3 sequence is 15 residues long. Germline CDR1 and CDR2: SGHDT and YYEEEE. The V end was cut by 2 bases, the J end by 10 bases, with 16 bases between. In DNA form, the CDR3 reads TGTGCCAGCAGCTTAGGGGCGATTTTAGGGTCACCCCTCCACTTT. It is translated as CASSLGAILGSPLHF.

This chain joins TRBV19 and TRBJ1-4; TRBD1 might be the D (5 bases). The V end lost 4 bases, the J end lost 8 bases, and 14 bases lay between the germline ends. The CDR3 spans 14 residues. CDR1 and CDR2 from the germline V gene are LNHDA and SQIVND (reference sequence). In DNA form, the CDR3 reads TGTGCCAGTAGTAAGGGGCAGGATAAGGAAAAACTGTTTTTT. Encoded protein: CASSKGQDKEKLFF.

Here the CDR3 reads CASGLGDISNEKLFF. In DNA, the CDR3 is TGTGCTAGTGGTTTGGGTGACATCTCTAATGAAAAACTGTTTTTT. This chain uses TRBV12-5 with TRBJ1-4, with unresolved D. Germline V gene data show CDR1 as LGHNT and CDR2 as FRNRAP. Trimming stripped 1 base from V and 3 bases from J, with 9 bases between. The CDR3 is made up of 15 amino acids. Together with reference TRBV12-5 and TRBJ1-4, the CDR3 gives the full variable domain: DARVTQTPRHKVTEMGQEVTMRCQPILGHNTVFWYRQTMMQGLELLAYFRNRAPLDDSGMPKDRFSAEMPDATLATLKIQPSEPRDSAVYFCASGLGDISNEKLFFGSGTQLSVL.

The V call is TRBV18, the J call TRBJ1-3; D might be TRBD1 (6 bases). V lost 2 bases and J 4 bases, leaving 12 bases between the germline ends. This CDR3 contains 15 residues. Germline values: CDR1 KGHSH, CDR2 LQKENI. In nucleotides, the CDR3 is TGTGCCAGCTCACCAAGACAGGCCGCGGGAAACACCATATATTTT. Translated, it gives CASSPRQAAGNTIYF.

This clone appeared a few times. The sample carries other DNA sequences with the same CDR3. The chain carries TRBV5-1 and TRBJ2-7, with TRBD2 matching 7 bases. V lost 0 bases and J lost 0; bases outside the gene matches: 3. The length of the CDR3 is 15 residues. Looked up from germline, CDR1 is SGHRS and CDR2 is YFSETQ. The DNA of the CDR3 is TGCGCCAGCAGCTTGGGGGCGGGGGTCTCCTACGAGCAGTACTTC. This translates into CASSLGAGVSYEQYF.

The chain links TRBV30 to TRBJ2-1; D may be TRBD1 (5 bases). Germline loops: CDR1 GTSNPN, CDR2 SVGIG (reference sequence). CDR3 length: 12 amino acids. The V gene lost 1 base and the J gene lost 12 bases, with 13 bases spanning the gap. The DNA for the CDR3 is TGTGCCTGGAGTGGAAATCAGGGTTTGCAGTTCTTC. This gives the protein CAWSGNQGLQFF.

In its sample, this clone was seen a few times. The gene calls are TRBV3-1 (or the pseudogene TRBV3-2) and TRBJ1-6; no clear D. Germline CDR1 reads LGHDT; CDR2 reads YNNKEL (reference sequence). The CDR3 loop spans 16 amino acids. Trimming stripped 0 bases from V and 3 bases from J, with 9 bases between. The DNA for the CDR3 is TGTGCCAGCAGCCAAGATCACAACAGCTATAATTCACCCCTCCACTTT. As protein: CASSQDHNSYNSPLHF.

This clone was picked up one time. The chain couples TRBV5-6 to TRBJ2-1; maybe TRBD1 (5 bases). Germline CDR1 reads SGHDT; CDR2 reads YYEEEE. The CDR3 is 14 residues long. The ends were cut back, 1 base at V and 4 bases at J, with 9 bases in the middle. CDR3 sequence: CASSLKGWYNEQFF. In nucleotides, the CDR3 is TGTGCCAGCAGCTTGAAGGGGTGGTACAATGAGCAGTTCTTC.

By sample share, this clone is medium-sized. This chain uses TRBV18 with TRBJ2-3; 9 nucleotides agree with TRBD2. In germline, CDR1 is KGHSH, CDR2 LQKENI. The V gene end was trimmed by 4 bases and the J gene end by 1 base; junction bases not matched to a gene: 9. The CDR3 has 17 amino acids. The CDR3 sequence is CASSQAGGITGTDTQYF. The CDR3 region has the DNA TGTGCCAGCTCACAAGCGGGAGGAATAACAGGCACAGATACGCAGTATTTT. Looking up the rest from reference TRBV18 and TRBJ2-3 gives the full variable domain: NAGVMQNPRHLVRRRGQEARLRCSPMKGHSHVYWYRQLPEEGLKFMVYLQKENIIDESGMPKERFSAEFPKEGPSILRIQQVVRGDSAAYFCASSQAGGITGTDTQYFGPGTRLTVL.

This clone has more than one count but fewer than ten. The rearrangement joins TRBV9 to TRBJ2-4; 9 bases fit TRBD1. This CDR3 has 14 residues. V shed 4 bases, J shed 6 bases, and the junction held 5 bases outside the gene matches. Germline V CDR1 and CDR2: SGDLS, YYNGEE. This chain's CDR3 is CASSPPGQGNIQYF. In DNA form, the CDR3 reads TGTGCCAGCAGCCCGCCGGGACAGGGAAACATTCAGTACTTC.

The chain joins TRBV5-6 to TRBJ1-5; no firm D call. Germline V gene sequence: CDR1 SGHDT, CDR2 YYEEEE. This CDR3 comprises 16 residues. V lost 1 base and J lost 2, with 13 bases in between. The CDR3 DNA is TGTGCCAGCAGCTTGTTTCAGTATACAGGCAATCAGCCCCAGCATTTT. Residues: CASSLFQYTGNQPQHF. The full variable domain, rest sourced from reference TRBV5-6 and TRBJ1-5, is DAGVTQSPTHLIKTRGQQVTLRCSPKSGHDTVSWYQQALGQGPQFIFQYYEEEERQRGNFPDRFSGHQFPNYSSELNVNALLLGDSALYLCASSLFQYTGNQPQHFGDGTRLSIL.

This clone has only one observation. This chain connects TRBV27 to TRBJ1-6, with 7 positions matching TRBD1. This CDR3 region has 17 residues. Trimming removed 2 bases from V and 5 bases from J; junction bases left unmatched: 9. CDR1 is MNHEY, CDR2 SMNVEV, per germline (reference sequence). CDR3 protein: CASSLRQLTGHNSPLHF. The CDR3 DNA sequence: TGTGCCAGCAGTTTACGGCAGTTGACAGGGCATAATTCACCCCTCCACTTT.

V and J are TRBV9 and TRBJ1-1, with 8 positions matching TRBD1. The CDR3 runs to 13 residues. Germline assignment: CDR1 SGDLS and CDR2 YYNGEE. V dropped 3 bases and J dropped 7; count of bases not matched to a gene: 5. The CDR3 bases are TGTGCCAGCAGCGCAGGACAGGGAGTTGAAGCTTTCTTT. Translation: CASSAGQGVEAFF.

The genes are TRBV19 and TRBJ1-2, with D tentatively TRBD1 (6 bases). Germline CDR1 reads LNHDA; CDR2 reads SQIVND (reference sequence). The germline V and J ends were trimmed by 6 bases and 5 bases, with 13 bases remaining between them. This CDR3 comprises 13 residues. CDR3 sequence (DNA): TGTGCCAGTAGCCAAGACAGGCGGTATGGCTACACCTTC. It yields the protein CASSQDRRYGYTF.

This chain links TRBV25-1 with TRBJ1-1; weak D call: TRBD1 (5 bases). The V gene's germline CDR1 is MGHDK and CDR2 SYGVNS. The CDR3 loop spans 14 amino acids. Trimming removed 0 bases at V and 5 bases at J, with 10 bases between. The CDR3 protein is CASSEYVGLTEAFF. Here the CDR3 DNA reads TGTGCCAGCAGTGAATATGTGGGGCTGACTGAAGCTTTCTTT.

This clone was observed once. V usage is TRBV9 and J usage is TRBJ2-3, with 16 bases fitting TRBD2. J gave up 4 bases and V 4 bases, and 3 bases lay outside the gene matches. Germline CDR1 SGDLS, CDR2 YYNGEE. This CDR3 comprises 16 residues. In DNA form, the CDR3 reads TGTGCCAGCAGCCTAGGGACTAGCGGGGGGGCAGATACGCAGTATTTT. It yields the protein CASSLGTSGGADTQYF.

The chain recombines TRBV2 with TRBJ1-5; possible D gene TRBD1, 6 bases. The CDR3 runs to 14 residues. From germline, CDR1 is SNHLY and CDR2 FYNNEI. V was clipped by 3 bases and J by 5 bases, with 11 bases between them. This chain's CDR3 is CASSEGQTHQPQHF. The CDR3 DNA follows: TGTGCCAGCAGTGAGGGACAAACCCATCAGCCCCAGCATTTT.

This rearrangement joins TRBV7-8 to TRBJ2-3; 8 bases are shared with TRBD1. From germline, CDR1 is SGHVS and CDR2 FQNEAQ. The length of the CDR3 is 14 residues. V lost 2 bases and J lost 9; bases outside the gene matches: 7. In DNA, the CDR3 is TGTGCCAGCAGCTTACTCCGGGGACAGGCCACGCAGTATTTT. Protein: CASSLLRGQATQYF.